The clone carrying this TCR beta chain was picked up a small number of times. The data were taken from a study of CD4 and CD8 cells across lung adenocarcinoma regions. TCRdb reprocessed the PCR reads with MiXCR, giving one entry per CDR3 protein. Of about 19,000 distinct CDR3 sequences in the sample, about 53% are singletons; the top ten hold around 36%. Samples came from patients with localized non-small cell lung adenocarcinoma. Germline V gene lookup returns CDR1 MNHEY and CDR2 SVGAGI. The length of the CDR3 is 15 residues. Trimming removed 6 bases from V and 10 bases from J, with 19 bases in between.

Specimen: CD8+ T cells from the margin of a lung tumor. The chain links TRBV6-5 to TRBJ1-6, with no clear D. The origin of this receptor is a male donor with lung adenocarcinoma. The CD4 and CD8 labels of this study may be unreliable. CDR3 in amino acids: CASRTLEGYRSPLHF. The CDR3 DNA is TGTGCCAGCAGGACCCTCGAAGGGTATCGGTCACCCCTCCACTTT.